One and the same sample provided the 19 T cell receptor beta chains below, sequenced in a study of T cell repertoires in cytomegalovirus infection. TCRdb re-called the reads with MiXCR, one entry per CDR3 protein. The repertoire includes nearly 550,000 distinct CDR3 sequences, about 15% of them detected once, and 24% sits in the top ten. Input material: CD8+ T cells from PBMCs. The receptors stem from a human donor in good health (CMV status not recorded). Some clones in this sample may be carry-over from other donors' samples.

The rearrangement uses TRBV27 and TRBJ2-7; D is unresolved. The CDR3 loop spans 13 amino acids. With 5 bases removed from V and 6 bases from J, the gap between germline ends came to 14 bases. Germline V CDR1 and CDR2: MNHEY, SMNVEV (reference sequence). This CDR3 is CASSHSTGAEQYF. CDR3 DNA: TGTGCCAGCAGTCACTCCACGGGCGCCGAGCAGTACTTC.

The sample holds a few counts of this clonotype. The chain uses TRBV14 and TRBJ2-5; 10 nucleotides line up with TRBD2. CDR1 and CDR2 from the germline V gene are SGHDN and FVKESK. The length of the CDR3 is 14 residues. V trimming: 5 bases; J trimming: 9 bases; junction bases outside the gene matches: 9. CDR3 residues: CASSYTSGNWPQYF. For the CDR3, the DNA is TGTGCCAGCAGCTATACTAGCGGGAATTGGCCCCAGTACTTC.

This clonotype showed up many times. The J gene is TRBJ2-1, the V gene TRBV7-3; 7 nucleotides agree with TRBD2. The length of the CDR3 is 16 residues. The J segment lost 7 bases and the V segment lost 2 bases, leaving 11 bases of the junction unmatched. Germline CDR1 and CDR2: SGHTA and FQGTGA. CDR3 sequence reads: CASSLPTSAKGNEQFF. The CDR3 bases are TGTGCCAGCAGCTTACCCACTAGCGCAAAAGGGAATGAGCAGTTCTTC.

This clonotype was found many times. This chain connects TRBV7-3 to TRBJ1-1, with no clear D. The CDR3 has 18 residues. Germline CDR1 and CDR2: SGHTA and FQGTGA. V shed 1 base and J shed 1 base, with 19 bases lying between them. The CDR3 region is CASSLKKTDPRRNTEAFF. CDR3 in DNA: TGTGCCAGCAGCTTAAAAAAAACGGACCCCCGGCGGAACACTGAAGCTTTCTTT.

This clonotype was detected many times. The chain employs TRBV11-2 and TRBJ2-1, with D unclear. The V gene's germline CDR1 is SGHAT and CDR2 FQNNGV. The V gene lost 1 base and the J gene lost 2 bases, with 9 bases spanning the gap. The CDR3 runs to 15 residues. Written as DNA, the CDR3 is TGTGCCAGCAGCTTAGGATTGCGGACCTACAATGAGCAGTTCTTC. It encodes CASSLGLRTYNEQFF.

The rearrangement joins TRBV27 to TRBJ1-5, with D uncertain. This CDR3 is built from 15 residues. Germline lookup yields CDR1 MNHEY and CDR2 SMNVEV (reference sequence). The V gene lost 2 bases and the J gene lost 3 bases, with 11 bases spanning the gap. CDR3 sequence: CASSLRQAPNQPQHF. The CDR3, as DNA: TGTGCCAGCAGTTTACGGCAGGCCCCCAATCAGCCCCAGCATTTT.

This clonotype was seen many times. The chain uses TRBV7-9 and TRBJ1-1, with D unclear. V lost 5 bases, J lost 3 bases, and 13 bases lay in between. Germline-derived CDR1 and CDR2 are SEHNR and FQNEAQ (reference sequence). The CDR3 spans 14 residues. The CDR3 loop is CASSPVTAYTEAFF. The CDR3 DNA is TGTGCCAGCAGCCCGGTGACGGCGTACACTGAAGCTTTCTTT.

In its sample, this clonotype was seen many times. In nucleotides, the CDR3 is TGTGCCAGCAGTGAGGACGGGGCTGAAGAGACCCAGTACTTC. Translating gives CASSEDGAEETQYF. The genes are TRBV2 and TRBJ2-5; D assignment may be TRBD1 or TRBD2 (5 bases each). Germline CDR1 reads SNHLY; CDR2 reads FYNNEI. The V gene lost 3 bases and the J gene lost 3 bases, with 11 bases spanning the gap. CDR3 length: 14 residues. The variable domain in full, with the rest retrieved from reference TRBV2 and TRBJ2-5, is EPEVTQTPSHQVTQMGQEVILRCVPISNHLYFYWYRQILGQKVEFLVSFYNNEISEKSEIFDDQFSVERPDGSNFTLKIRSTKLEDSAMYFCASSEDGAEETQYFGPGTRLLVL.

Ten or more counts support this clonotype. V and J are TRBV7-2 and TRBJ2-7; the match to TRBD1 covers 9 bases. There are 15 residues in the CDR3. Germline CDR1 reads SGHTA; CDR2 reads FQGNSA. The junction had 6 bases not matched to a gene; V was cut back by 5 bases and J by 1 base. Written as DNA, the CDR3 is TGTGCCAGCAGCGCCGGGACAGGGCCATCCTACGAGCAGTACTTC. This sequence encodes CASSAGTGPSYEQYF.

The sample holds many counts of this clonotype. The gene calls are TRBV5-4 and TRBJ2-1; 8 bases are shared with TRBD1. This CDR3 contains 18 residues. J lost 2 bases, V lost 0 bases, and 10 bases had no gene match. Per germline, CDR1 SGHNT and CDR2 YYREEE (reference sequence). DNA for the CDR3: TGTGCCAGCAGCTTGGGGTCCCCCCGGGACAGGACCTACAATGAGCAGTTCTTC. The encoded protein is CASSLGSPRDRTYNEQFF.

The V and J genes are TRBV6-5 and TRBJ2-1; 8 bases agree with TRBD1. The V gene end was trimmed by 6 bases and the J gene end by 3 bases; junction bases not matched to a gene: 13. This CDR3 spans 17 amino acids. Germline V gene sequence: CDR1 MNHEY, CDR2 SVGAGI. In DNA, the CDR3 is TGTGCCAGCAGCAAACTCGGGCAGGGGGCGATCTACAATGAGCAGTTCTTC. Its protein is CASSKLGQGAIYNEQFF.

With regard to this clonotype: A read error may produce the germline difference seen at one junction end. V and J are TRBV6-6 and TRBJ2-2, with D hard to call. CDR3 length equals 14 residues. Germline V gives CDR1 MNHNY, CDR2 SVGAGI (reference sequence). The DNA of the CDR3 is TGTGCCAGCACTTACTCGACGCAGACCGGGGAGCTGTTTTTT. Its protein product is CASTYSTQTGELFF.

This clonotype was counted between two and nine times. The chain joins TRBV4-1 to TRBJ2-1, with D perhaps TRBD2 (6 bases). This CDR3 has 12 residues. V gave up 1 base and J gave up 10 bases, with 8 bases separating them. The germline CDR1 and CDR2 sequences are MGHRA and YSYEKL. CDR3 DNA sequence: TGCGCCAGCAGCCAAGTTGGGGGGGAGCAGTTCTTC. It is translated as CASSQVGGEQFF.

Comments on this clonotype: The final CDR3 position lacks the conserved phenylalanine or tryptophan, pointing to a likely read error. V gene TRBV4-1 combines with J gene TRBJ2-7, with TRBD2 matching 10 bases. Trimming at V came to 5 bases and at J to 3 bases, leaving 7 bases not matched to a gene. The CDR3 totals 15 residues. Germline lookup yields CDR1 MGHRA and CDR2 YSYEKL. This CDR3 is CASSFRTSGDYEQYL. The CDR3 nucleotides are TGCGCCAGCAGCTTCAGGACTAGCGGTGACTACGAGCAGTACTTA.

In this sample, this clonotype turned up many times. This chain joins TRBV15 and TRBJ2-5; unclear D gene. The V gene's germline CDR1 is LNHNV and CDR2 YYDKDF (reference sequence). The CDR3 totals 15 residues. Trimming stripped 0 bases from V and 4 bases from J, with 12 bases between. DNA for the CDR3: TGTGCCACCAGCAGAGATAGGAACATCCGAGAGACCCAGTACTTC. Residues: CATSRDRNIRETQYF.

This clonotype appeared many times. The J gene is TRBJ2-7, the V gene TRBV11-2, with D perhaps TRBD2 (5 bases). The V end lost 5 bases, the J end lost 6 bases, and 11 bases lay between the germline ends. Germline CDR1 and CDR2: SGHAT and FQNNGV. This CDR3 is built from 12 residues. DNA of the CDR3: TGTGCCAGCAGCCCTCACAGCGGCGAGCAGTACTTC. It encodes CASSPHSGEQYF. The entire variable domain, with the rest obtained from reference TRBV11-2 and TRBJ2-7, is as follows: EAGVAQSPRYKIIEKRQSVAFWCNPISGHATLYWYQQILGQGPKLLIQFQNNGVVDDSQLPKDRFSAERLKGVDSTLKIQPAKLEDSAVYLCASSPHSGEQYFGPGTRLTVT.

This clonotype was detected a few times. The rearrangement uses TRBV6-5 and TRBJ1-1, with TRBD1 identical over 8 bases. V shed 6 bases and J 0 bases; nucleotides not matched to a gene: 3. The CDR3 is 14 amino acids. Germline CDR1 is MNHEY and CDR2 is SVGAGI. The CDR3 sequence: CASSNRGMNTEAFF. In nucleotides, the CDR3 is TGTGCCAGCAGCAACAGGGGGATGAACACTGAAGCTTTCTTT.

The rearrangement links TRBV28 to TRBJ1-1; the D is unclear. In germline, CDR1 is MDHEN, CDR2 SYDVKM. V lost 1 base, J lost 6 bases, and 9 bases lay in between. This CDR3 has 13 amino acids. This chain's CDR3 is CASSLSAEAEAFF. In DNA, the CDR3 is TGTGCCAGCAGTTTATCGGCGGAGGCTGAAGCTTTCTTT.

The rearrangement joins TRBV9 to TRBJ1-5; D is unresolved. The CDR3 has 17 amino acids. The germline V gene has CDR1 SGDLS and CDR2 YYNGEE. V lost 0 bases and J 9 bases, leaving 22 bases between the germline ends. CDR3 in amino acids: CASSVDSIGRPRWPQHF. The CDR3 DNA reads TGTGCCAGCAGCGTAGACTCAATCGGACGGCCTCGATGGCCCCAGCATTTT.